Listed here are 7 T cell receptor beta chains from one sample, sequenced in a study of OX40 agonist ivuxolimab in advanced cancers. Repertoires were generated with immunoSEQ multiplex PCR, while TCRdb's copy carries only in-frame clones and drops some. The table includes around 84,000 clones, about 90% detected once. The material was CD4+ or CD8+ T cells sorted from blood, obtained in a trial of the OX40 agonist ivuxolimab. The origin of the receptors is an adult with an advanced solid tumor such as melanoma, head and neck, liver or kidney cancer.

CDR3 DNA sequence: TGTGCCAGTAGTAGCTTTAGGGGTAATGAGCAGTTCTTC. Protein sequence: CASSSFRGNEQFF. The chain joins TRBV19 to TRBJ2-1; D is perhaps TRBD1 (5 bases). CDR1 is LNHDA and CDR2 is SQIVND in the germline V gene (reference sequence). The V end lost 4 bases, the J end lost 7 bases, and 11 bases lay between the germline ends. The CDR3 totals 13 residues.

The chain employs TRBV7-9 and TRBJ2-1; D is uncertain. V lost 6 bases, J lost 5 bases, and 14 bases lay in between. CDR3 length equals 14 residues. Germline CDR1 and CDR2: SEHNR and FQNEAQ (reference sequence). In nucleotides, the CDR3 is TGTGCCAGCAGTCTAGGTCCGGCTAACAATGAGCAGTTCTTC. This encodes CASSLGPANNEQFF.

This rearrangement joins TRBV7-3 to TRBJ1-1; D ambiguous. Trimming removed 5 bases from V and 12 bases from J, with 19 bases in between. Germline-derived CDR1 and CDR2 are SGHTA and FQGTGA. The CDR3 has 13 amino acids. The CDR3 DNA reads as TGTGCCAGCAGCCCCTCCGGGAGGACTCAATCTTTCTTT. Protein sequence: CASSPSGRTQSFF.

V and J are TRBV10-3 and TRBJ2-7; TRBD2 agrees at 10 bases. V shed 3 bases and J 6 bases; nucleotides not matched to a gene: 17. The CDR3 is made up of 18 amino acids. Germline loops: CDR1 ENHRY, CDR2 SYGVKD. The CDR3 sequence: CAISEGVGSGRDGFEQYF. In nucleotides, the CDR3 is TGTGCCATCAGTGAAGGGGTTGGGAGCGGGAGGGACGGGTTCGAGCAGTACTTC.

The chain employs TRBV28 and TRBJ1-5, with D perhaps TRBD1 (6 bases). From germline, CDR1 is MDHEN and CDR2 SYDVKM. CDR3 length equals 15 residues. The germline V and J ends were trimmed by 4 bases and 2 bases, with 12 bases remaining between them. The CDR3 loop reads CASSSPRQGNQPQHF. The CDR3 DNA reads TGTGCCAGCAGTTCTCCCCGACAGGGCAATCAGCCCCAGCATTTT.

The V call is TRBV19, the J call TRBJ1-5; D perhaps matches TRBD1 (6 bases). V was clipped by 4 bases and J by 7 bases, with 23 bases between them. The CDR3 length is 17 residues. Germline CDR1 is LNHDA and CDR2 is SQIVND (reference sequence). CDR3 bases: TGTGCCAGTAGTACCCATTCCGGGACACGGGAGGGACAGCCCCAGCATTTT. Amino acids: CASSTHSGTREGQPQHF.

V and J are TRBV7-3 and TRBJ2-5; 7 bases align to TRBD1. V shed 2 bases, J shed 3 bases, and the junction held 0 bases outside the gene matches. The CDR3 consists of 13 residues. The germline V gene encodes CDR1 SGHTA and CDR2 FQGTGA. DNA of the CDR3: TGTGCCAGCAGCTTACAGGGGGAAGAGACCCAGTACTTC. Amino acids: CASSLQGEETQYF.